These T cell receptor beta chains were read from a single sample in a study of T cells in Graves' hyperthyroidism and ophthalmopathy. TCRdb reanalysed the multiplex PCR reads using MiXCR and keeps one entry per CDR3 protein. The table has hundreds of thousands of distinct CDR3 sequences, around 40% seen once. The sample comprised blood. These receptors were obtained from a woman between 40 and 50 years old with Graves' hyperthyroidism. Both conserved end residues are part of each CDR3. Fields, in order: CDR3 DNA, CDR3 protein, V gene, clone size, D gene, J gene. The D gene is left open where the match is weak. Some rows mark clone size as missing; the rest say once, few, many or name a class of expanded clone.

CDR3 DNA: TGTGCCAGCAGCTATCCCCGGGACGGTAATTCACCCCTCCACTTT; CDR3 protein: CASSYPRDGNSPLHF; V gene: TRBV7-9; clone size: many; D gene: NA; J gene: TRBJ1-6
CDR3 DNA: TGTGCCAGCAGCGTGGGCGGGGGACACACCGGGGAGCTGTTTTTT; CDR3 protein: CASSVGGGHTGELFF; V gene: TRBV9; clone size: many; D gene: TRBD2; J gene: TRBJ2-2
CDR3 DNA: TGTGCCAGCAGCTTTTACACCGGGCACTCACCCCTCCACTTT; CDR3 protein: CASSFYTGHSPLHF; V gene: TRBV7-9; clone size: NA; D gene: NA; J gene: TRBJ1-6
CDR3 DNA: TGTGCCAGTAGAAAAGGGAGAGGACTGGACGATGGCTACACCTTC; CDR3 protein: CASRKGRGLDDGYTF; V gene: TRBV19; clone size: many; D gene: NA; J gene: TRBJ1-2
CDR3 DNA: TGTGCCATCAGTGACCGTTTCGGGGAGCTGTTTTTT; CDR3 protein: CAISDRFGELFF; V gene: TRBV10-3; clone size: NA; D gene: NA; J gene: TRBJ2-2
CDR3 DNA: TGTGCCAGTAGTATCACCGGGGGGACAGATACGCAGTATTTT; CDR3 protein: CASSITGGTDTQYF; V gene: TRBV19; clone size: NA; D gene: TRBD2; J gene: TRBJ2-3
CDR3 DNA: TGCAGTGCTGTACAGGGAGGCTCCTACGAGCAGTACTTC; CDR3 protein: CSAVQGGSYEQYF; V gene: TRBV20-1; clone size: few; D gene: NA; J gene: TRBJ2-7
CDR3 DNA: TGCGCCAGCAGCCAACCTCAGGGGGCAGGGGAGACCCAGTACTTC; CDR3 protein: CASSQPQGAGETQYF; V gene: TRBV4-1; clone size: few; D gene: TRBD1; J gene: TRBJ2-5
CDR3 DNA: TGTGCCAGTAGTATGGACAGGTCTAACCAGCCCCAGCATTTT; CDR3 protein: CASSMDRSNQPQHF; V gene: TRBV19; clone size: many; D gene: TRBD1; J gene: TRBJ1-5
CDR3 DNA: TGTGCCAGCAGTTACTCAGGCCCAGGGTTGATCGATGGCTACACCTTC; CDR3 protein: CASSYSGPGLIDGYTF; V gene: TRBV6-6; clone size: NA; D gene: NA; J gene: TRBJ1-2
CDR3 DNA: TGTGCCAGCAGCTTGGCTTTGGTCAGAAGGAACACTGAAGCTTTCTTT; CDR3 protein: CASSLALVRRNTEAFF; V gene: TRBV5-6; clone size: NA; D gene: NA; J gene: TRBJ1-1
CDR3 DNA: TGTGCCAGCAGTTCCTACAGGGAGGGGACTGAAGCTTTCTTT; CDR3 protein: CASSSYREGTEAFF; V gene: TRBV12-3/TRBV12-4; clone size: few; D gene: NA; J gene: TRBJ1-1
CDR3 DNA: TGCGCCAGTACCGGGACAGCTAATCAGCCCCAGCATTTT; CDR3 protein: CASTGTANQPQHF; V gene: TRBV10-1; clone size: many; D gene: TRBD1; J gene: TRBJ1-5
CDR3 DNA: TGTGCCAGCAGCGTAGGCCCCCCAGGGACTGGAAACACCATATATTTT; CDR3 protein: CASSVGPPGTGNTIYF; V gene: TRBV9; clone size: many; D gene: NA; J gene: TRBJ1-3
CDR3 DNA: TGTGCCAGTTACAGGGGAGAAGGACCCCAGCATTTT; CDR3 protein: CASYRGEGPQHF; V gene: TRBV6-5; clone size: NA; D gene: TRBD1; J gene: TRBJ1-5
CDR3 DNA: TGTGCCAGCAGTTACGGACAGGGATACTACGAGCAGTACTTC; CDR3 protein: CASSYGQGYYEQYF; V gene: TRBV6-2/TRBV6-3; clone size: NA; D gene: TRBD1; J gene: TRBJ2-7
CDR3 DNA: TGTGCCTGGAGTGTAGGGGGCTGGGAGACCCAGTACTTC; CDR3 protein: CAWSVGGWETQYF; V gene: TRBV30; clone size: NA; D gene: TRBD1; J gene: TRBJ2-5
CDR3 DNA: TGTGCCAGCAGCTTATCAGGGACAGGCCTCCCTAACTATGGCTACACCTTC; CDR3 protein: CASSLSGTGLPNYGYTF; V gene: TRBV7-9; clone size: many; D gene: TRBD1; J gene: TRBJ1-2
CDR3 DNA: TGCGCCAGCAGCCGAGGACAGGGGAGATACGAGACCCAGTACTTC; CDR3 protein: CASSRGQGRYETQYF; V gene: TRBV4-1; clone size: many; D gene: TRBD1; J gene: TRBJ2-5
CDR3 DNA: TGTGCCATCAGTGAGGGGTCGGAGGGAAACACCATATATTTT; CDR3 protein: CAISEGSEGNTIYF; V gene: TRBV10-3; clone size: NA; D gene: NA; J gene: TRBJ1-3
CDR3 DNA: TGTGCCAGCAGTTCCGGGGAGGGGGCTTACTATGGCTACACCTTC; CDR3 protein: CASSSGEGAYYGYTF; V gene: TRBV7-2; clone size: NA; D gene: TRBD1; J gene: TRBJ1-2
CDR3 DNA: TGTGCCAGCAGCCGGGGGGGGGGCCAGGACACTGAAGCTTTCTTT; CDR3 protein: CASSRGGGQDTEAFF; V gene: TRBV7-2; clone size: NA; D gene: NA; J gene: TRBJ1-1
CDR3 DNA: TGCGCCAGCAGCCATCCCAAGTCGACGGGGGATCGAGCCGGGGAGCTGTTTTTT; CDR3 protein: CASSHPKSTGDRAGELFF; V gene: TRBV4-3; clone size: NA; D gene: NA; J gene: TRBJ2-2
CDR3 DNA: TGTGCCAGCAGTGAAGTTACCGGGGAGCTGTTTTTT; CDR3 protein: CASSEVTGELFF; V gene: TRBV2; clone size: many; D gene: NA; J gene: TRBJ2-2
CDR3 DNA: TGTGCCAGCAGCTTACCGCCGGGTATTGAAGCTTTCTTT; CDR3 protein: CASSLPPGIEAFF; V gene: TRBV11-3; clone size: few; D gene: NA; J gene: TRBJ1-1
CDR3 DNA: TGTGCCAGCAGTCCTAGACAGGGGGAGGGCTATGGCTACACCTTC; CDR3 protein: CASSPRQGEGYGYTF; V gene: TRBV6-5; clone size: few; D gene: TRBD1; J gene: TRBJ1-2
CDR3 DNA: TGTGCCAGCAGCTTACGGGACGGAGCCTACGAGCAGTACTTC; CDR3 protein: CASSLRDGAYEQYF; V gene: TRBV11-2; clone size: many; D gene: NA; J gene: TRBJ2-7
CDR3 DNA: TGTGCCAGCCATTACCTCGACGGCCAAATGAACACTGAAGCTTTCTTT; CDR3 protein: CASHYLDGQMNTEAFF; V gene: TRBV10-2; clone size: NA; D gene: NA; J gene: TRBJ1-1
CDR3 DNA: TGTGCCAGCAGCCCCTGGACGCAGAACACTGAAGCTTTCTTT; CDR3 protein: CASSPWTQNTEAFF; V gene: TRBV5-4; clone size: many; D gene: NA; J gene: TRBJ1-1
CDR3 DNA: TGTGCCAGCAGCCGGGTATCCACGTTTCTTGAAGCTTTCTTT; CDR3 protein: CASSRVSTFLEAFF; V gene: TRBV11-3; clone size: NA; D gene: NA; J gene: TRBJ1-1
CDR3 DNA: TGCAGTGCGCGAAAAAAGGATTTCACCTACGAGCAGTACTTC; CDR3 protein: CSARKKDFTYEQYF; V gene: TRBV20-1; clone size: few; D gene: NA; J gene: TRBJ2-7
CDR3 DNA: TGTGCCAGCAGCTTAGCGTCAGGGAAGACCGGGGAGCTGTTTTTT; CDR3 protein: CASSLASGKTGELFF; V gene: TRBV7-9; clone size: NA; D gene: NA; J gene: TRBJ2-2
CDR3 DNA: TGCGCCAGCAGTGGGACCCGAAGAGGAGGGGGCGGAGGGGAGACCCAGTACTTC; CDR3 protein: CASSGTRRGGGGGETQYF; V gene: TRBV10-1; clone size: NA; D gene: NA; J gene: TRBJ2-5
CDR3 DNA: TGTGCCAGCAGCCTAGACGGGGGTTGGATGAACACTGAAGCTTTCTTT; CDR3 protein: CASSLDGGWMNTEAFF; V gene: TRBV11-2; clone size: NA; D gene: NA; J gene: TRBJ1-1
CDR3 DNA: TGTGCCACCAGCTCACCGGGACTAGTCGATGAGCAGTTCTTC; CDR3 protein: CATSSPGLVDEQFF; V gene: TRBV15; clone size: NA; D gene: TRBD2; J gene: TRBJ2-1
CDR3 DNA: TGTGCCAGAAGTCGGGGGCCGGGGGGCACCGGGGAGCTGTTTTTT; CDR3 protein: CARSRGPGGTGELFF; V gene: TRBV19; clone size: NA; D gene: NA; J gene: TRBJ2-2
CDR3 DNA: TGTGCCAGCTCACCACCCGCTAGCGGGCCCTTCTCCTACGAGCAGTACTTC; CDR3 protein: CASSPPASGPFSYEQYF; V gene: TRBV11-1; clone size: NA; D gene: TRBD2; J gene: TRBJ2-7
CDR3 DNA: TGTGCCAGCAGCTTGGGGTGGCTGGGAAAACTGTTTTTT; CDR3 protein: CASSLGWLGKLFF; V gene: TRBV7-9; clone size: NA; D gene: NA; J gene: TRBJ1-4
CDR3 DNA: TGTGCCAGCAGTTACTTCGGGGGTTACGCTGAAGCTTTCTTT; CDR3 protein: CASSYFGGYAEAFF; V gene: TRBV6-6; clone size: NA; D gene: NA; J gene: TRBJ1-1
CDR3 DNA: TGTGCCTGGGCCCCTGGGGGGGCCAACGTCCTGACTTTC; CDR3 protein: CAWAPGGANVLTF; V gene: TRBV30; clone size: once; D gene: NA; J gene: TRBJ2-6
CDR3 DNA: TGTGCCATCAGTTTAGGTGGGGGGCTGAGCACTGAAGCTTTCTTT; CDR3 protein: CAISLGGGLSTEAFF; V gene: TRBV10-3; clone size: NA; D gene: NA; J gene: TRBJ1-1
CDR3 DNA: TGTGCCATCAGTGATGGGGACAGGGGCTACGGTGGCTACACCTTC; CDR3 protein: CAISDGDRGYGGYTF; V gene: TRBV10-3; clone size: NA; D gene: TRBD1; J gene: TRBJ1-2
CDR3 DNA: TGTGCCATCAGTGATACCGGGCCCGCACGAACAGATACGCAGTATTTT; CDR3 protein: CAISDTGPARTDTQYF; V gene: TRBV10-3; clone size: NA; D gene: NA; J gene: TRBJ2-3
CDR3 DNA: TGTGCCAGCAGCCGGGGGACAATATATGGCTACACCTTC; CDR3 protein: CASSRGTIYGYTF; V gene: TRBV13; clone size: NA; D gene: NA; J gene: TRBJ1-2
CDR3 DNA: TGTGCCATCAGTGAGGCTAGAACGCAGTTCTTC; CDR3 protein: CAISEARTQFF; V gene: TRBV10-3; clone size: NA; D gene: NA; J gene: TRBJ2-1
CDR3 DNA: TGTGCCAGTAATAACCGGGACAGGGTATCGGAAGGCTACACCTTC; CDR3 protein: CASNNRDRVSEGYTF; V gene: TRBV19; clone size: NA; D gene: TRBD1; J gene: TRBJ1-2
CDR3 DNA: TGCAGCGGGAGGGACGGTTACGAGCAGTACTTC; CDR3 protein: CSGRDGYEQYF; V gene: TRBV29-1; clone size: NA; D gene: NA; J gene: TRBJ2-7
CDR3 DNA: TGCAGCGTGGCGGAGACAGCTAGCAATCAGCCCCAGCATTTT; CDR3 protein: CSVAETASNQPQHF; V gene: TRBV29-1; clone size: many; D gene: NA; J gene: TRBJ1-5
CDR3 DNA: TGTGCCAGCAGCTTTAACAGGGGGGAAGCTTTCTTT; CDR3 protein: CASSFNRGEAFF; V gene: TRBV5-6; clone size: few; D gene: TRBD1; J gene: TRBJ1-1
CDR3 DNA: TGTGCCAGCAGTTTATTAAGCGGGACCTCCCAAGAGACCCAGTACTTC; CDR3 protein: CASSLLSGTSQETQYF; V gene: TRBV28; clone size: NA; D gene: TRBD2; J gene: TRBJ2-5
CDR3 DNA: TGTGCCAGCAGGGAAAGGACGGAGTATGGCTACACCTTC; CDR3 protein: CASRERTEYGYTF; V gene: TRBV9; clone size: many; D gene: NA; J gene: TRBJ1-2
CDR3 DNA: TGTGCCAGCAGTTACCCAGGACAGGATCACCGCCGAATCTTC; CDR3 protein: CASSYPGQDHRRIF; V gene: TRBV6-2/TRBV6-3; clone size: many; D gene: TRBD1; J gene: TRBJ1-2
CDR3 DNA: TGCGCCAGCAGCTGGACGGGGGTAGCCGGGGGCTACACCTTC; CDR3 protein: CASSWTGVAGGYTF; V gene: TRBV10-2; clone size: few; D gene: NA; J gene: TRBJ1-2
CDR3 DNA: TGTGCCAGCAGCGTAGTTGGGCAGCCCGAAGAGACCCAGTACTTC; CDR3 protein: CASSVVGQPEETQYF; V gene: TRBV9; clone size: many; D gene: NA; J gene: TRBJ2-5
CDR3 DNA: TGCAGTGCTAGTGGGGACAGGGTTGTGGAGACCCAGTACTTC; CDR3 protein: CSASGDRVVETQYF; V gene: TRBV20-1; clone size: many; D gene: TRBD1; J gene: TRBJ2-5
CDR3 DNA: TGTGCCAGCAGCTTGAAAAGGGACGATGGCTACACCTTC; CDR3 protein: CASSLKRDDGYTF; V gene: TRBV7-2; clone size: few; D gene: NA; J gene: TRBJ1-2
CDR3 DNA: TGTGCCAGTGTCAAAGCAGGGACCTACGAGCAGTACTTC; CDR3 protein: CASVKAGTYEQYF; V gene: TRBV19; clone size: NA; D gene: NA; J gene: TRBJ2-7
CDR3 DNA: TGTGCCATCAGTGTACAGGGGGCGGCCACCGGGGAGCTGTTTTTT; CDR3 protein: CAISVQGAATGELFF; V gene: TRBV10-3; clone size: many; D gene: TRBD1; J gene: TRBJ2-2
CDR3 DNA: TGTGCCATCAGTTTAACCGCCGGGACATCCAGCTCCTACGAGCAGTACTTC; CDR3 protein: CAISLTAGTSSSYEQYF; V gene: TRBV10-3; clone size: NA; D gene: NA; J gene: TRBJ2-7
CDR3 DNA: TGCGCCAGCAGCTTGGAGGGGGTGGCCTACGAGCAGTACTTC; CDR3 protein: CASSLEGVAYEQYF; V gene: TRBV5-1; clone size: few; D gene: NA; J gene: TRBJ2-7